A selection of T cell receptor beta chains follows, all from one sample in a study of beta chain features in type 1 diabetes. The assay was immunoSEQ multiplex PCR, and TCRdb's table has in-frame clones only and misses some. This sample carries about half a million clones, about 10% of them seen once, and the ten largest clones take roughly 0.046%. Sequencing used naive CD4+ T cells from blood. These TCRs come from a woman aged 18-29 years in good health. Both conserved end residues are part of each CDR3. Fields, in order: V gene, D gene, J gene, clone size, CDR3 protein, CDR3 DNA. D genes are given only for firm matches. Part of the rows lack a size; the others show once, few, many or a class for expanded clones.

v_gene: TRBV4-1
d_gene: TRBD1
j_gene: TRBJ1-2
abundance: NA
CDR3aa: CASSQGTGEGWYGYTF
CDR3nt: TGCGCCAGCAGCCAGGGGACAGGGGAAGGATGGTATGGCTACACCTTC

v_gene: TRBV4-3
d_gene: NA
j_gene: TRBJ1-2
abundance: few
CDR3aa: CASSQDLGQILGYTF
CDR3nt: TGCGCCAGCAGCCAAGATCTTGGGCAGATCCTAGGCTACACCTTC

v_gene: TRBV7-9
d_gene: TRBD1
j_gene: TRBJ2-5
abundance: few
CDR3aa: CASSRDSRLTQYF
CDR3nt: TGTGCCAGCAGCCGGGACAGTAGATTGACCCAGTACTTC

v_gene: TRBV7-9
d_gene: TRBD2
j_gene: TRBJ2-3
abundance: NA
CDR3aa: CASSLGASGYTDTQYF
CDR3nt: TGTGCCAGCAGCTTAGGAGCTAGCGGGTACACAGATACGCAGTATTTT

v_gene: TRBV9
d_gene: TRBD2
j_gene: TRBJ2-7
abundance: few
CDR3aa: CASSVGAGAEYEQYF
CDR3nt: TGTGCCAGCAGCGTAGGAGCGGGAGCCGAATACGAGCAGTACTTC

v_gene: TRBV9
d_gene: NA
j_gene: TRBJ2-3
abundance: NA
CDR3aa: CASSVGTGNTQYF
CDR3nt: TGTGCCAGCAGCGTAGGGACGGGGAATACGCAGTATTTT

v_gene: TRBV6-1
d_gene: TRBD1
j_gene: TRBJ1-5
abundance: NA
CDR3aa: CASNHRGSGNQPQHF
CDR3nt: TGTGCCAGCAACCACAGGGGTTCGGGCAATCAGCCCCAGCATTTT

v_gene: TRBV27
d_gene: NA
j_gene: TRBJ2-3
abundance: NA
CDR3aa: CASSLSRGFDTQYF
CDR3nt: TGTGCCAGCAGTTTATCGCGAGGGTTTGATACGCAGTATTTT

v_gene: TRBV18
d_gene: NA
j_gene: TRBJ1-2
abundance: few
CDR3aa: CASSPPMGGAGYTF
CDR3nt: TGTGCCAGCTCACCGCCCATGGGGGGGGCTGGCTACACCTTC

v_gene: TRBV7-9
d_gene: TRBD2
j_gene: TRBJ2-7
abundance: few
CDR3aa: CASSPRRTSGTYEQYF
CDR3nt: TGTGCCAGCAGCCCCCGCCGGACTAGCGGAACCTACGAGCAGTACTTC

v_gene: TRBV5-1
d_gene: NA
j_gene: TRBJ2-1
abundance: few
CDR3aa: CASSQTSRSSYNEQFF
CDR3nt: TGCGCCAGCAGCCAAACCTCGAGGAGCTCCTACAATGAGCAGTTCTTC

v_gene: TRBV9
d_gene: TRBD2
j_gene: TRBJ2-2
abundance: NA
CDR3aa: CASSGSGLVAGELFF
CDR3nt: TGTGCCAGCAGCGGATCCGGACTAGTGGCCGGGGAGCTGTTTTTT

v_gene: TRBV10-3
d_gene: NA
j_gene: TRBJ2-3
abundance: few
CDR3aa: CAISEINGQIAGTQYF
CDR3nt: TGTGCCATCAGTGAAATCAATGGACAGATTGCGGGTACGCAGTATTTT

v_gene: TRBV6-1
d_gene: NA
j_gene: TRBJ2-5
abundance: NA
CDR3aa: CASSELETQYF
CDR3nt: TGTGCCAGCAGTGAATTAGAGACCCAGTACTTC

v_gene: TRBV5-4
d_gene: TRBD1
j_gene: TRBJ2-1
abundance: NA
CDR3aa: CASSFGTGTYNEQFF
CDR3nt: TGTGCCAGCAGTTTTGGGACAGGGACATACAATGAGCAGTTCTTC

v_gene: TRBV11-3
d_gene: NA
j_gene: TRBJ1-1
abundance: NA
CDR3aa: CASSLAGRGRANTEAFF
CDR3nt: TGTGCCAGCAGCTTAGCGGGCAGGGGTAGAGCGAACACTGAAGCTTTCTTT

v_gene: TRBV21-1
d_gene: NA
j_gene: TRBJ2-3
abundance: few
CDR3aa: CASSNFTVGTDTQYF
CDR3nt: TGTGCCAGCAGCAACTTCACTGTAGGCACAGATACGCAGTATTTT

v_gene: TRBV29-1
d_gene: NA
j_gene: TRBJ2-1
abundance: few
CDR3aa: CSTQGERYNEQFF
CDR3nt: TGTAGCACCCAAGGGGAAAGGTACAATGAGCAGTTCTTC

v_gene: TRBV7-9
d_gene: TRBD1
j_gene: TRBJ2-5
abundance: NA
CDR3aa: CASSLGDRGVQETQYF
CDR3nt: TGTGCCAGCAGCTTAGGGGACAGGGGTGTCCAAGAGACCCAGTACTTC

v_gene: TRBV6-6
d_gene: NA
j_gene: TRBJ2-3
abundance: NA
CDR3aa: CASSYDGTDTQYF
CDR3nt: TGTGCCAGCAGTTACGACGGCACAGATACGCAGTATTTT

v_gene: TRBV7-2
d_gene: NA
j_gene: TRBJ1-6
abundance: NA
CDR3aa: CASSLEYARGNSPLHF
CDR3nt: TGTGCCAGCAGCTTAGAGTATGCCAGGGGTAATTCACCCCTCCACTTT

v_gene: TRBV6-6
d_gene: TRBD2
j_gene: TRBJ2-7
abundance: few
CDR3aa: CASRDSGVAYEQYF
CDR3nt: TGTGCCAGCAGAGATAGCGGGGTTGCCTACGAGCAGTACTTC

v_gene: TRBV28
d_gene: NA
j_gene: TRBJ2-5
abundance: NA
CDR3aa: CASSPPVVATQYF
CDR3nt: TGTGCCAGCAGTCCCCCAGTAGTTGCGACCCAGTACTTC

v_gene: TRBV4-3
d_gene: TRBD1
j_gene: TRBJ2-7
abundance: NA
CDR3aa: CASSQERDREQYF
CDR3nt: TGCGCCAGCAGCCAAGAACGGGACAGGGAGCAGTACTTC

v_gene: TRBV2
d_gene: TRBD2
j_gene: TRBJ2-1
abundance: NA
CDR3aa: CASSPLGLADSYNEQFF
CDR3nt: TGTGCCAGCAGTCCCCTGGGACTAGCGGACTCCTACAATGAGCAGTTCTTC

v_gene: TRBV30
d_gene: NA
j_gene: TRBJ1-3
abundance: few
CDR3aa: CAWLAKSSGNTIYF
CDR3nt: TGTGCCTGGTTGGCGAAGAGCTCTGGAAACACCATATATTTT

v_gene: TRBV5-1
d_gene: NA
j_gene: TRBJ2-3
abundance: NA
CDR3aa: CASSLDSLTDTQYF
CDR3nt: TGCGCCAGCAGCTTGGACAGTCTTACAGATACGCAGTATTTT

v_gene: TRBV5-4
d_gene: NA
j_gene: TRBJ1-2
abundance: NA
CDR3aa: CASSQATQGHGYGYTF
CDR3nt: TGTGCCAGCAGCCAGGCAACACAGGGACACGGCTATGGCTACACCTTC

v_gene: TRBV4-1
d_gene: TRBD1
j_gene: TRBJ2-1
abundance: few
CDR3aa: CASSQGHGTGMKPFF
CDR3nt: TGCGCCAGCAGCCAAGGCCATGGGACAGGGATGAAGCCGTTCTTC

v_gene: TRBV13
d_gene: NA
j_gene: TRBJ1-4
abundance: NA
CDR3aa: CASSLPGQPEKLFF
CDR3nt: TGTGCCAGCAGCTTGCCCGGACAGCCTGAAAAACTGTTTTTT

v_gene: TRBV7-9
d_gene: NA
j_gene: TRBJ1-3
abundance: NA
CDR3aa: CASSSRQHSGNTIYF
CDR3nt: TGTGCCAGCAGCAGCCGACAGCACTCTGGAAACACCATATATTTT

v_gene: TRBV9
d_gene: NA
j_gene: TRBJ1-2
abundance: NA
CDR3aa: CASSVRRGHGYTF
CDR3nt: TGTGCCAGCAGCGTCAGGAGAGGGCATGGCTACACCTTC

v_gene: TRBV18
d_gene: NA
j_gene: TRBJ2-5
abundance: few
CDR3aa: CASSLLASRAGEETQYF
CDR3nt: TGTGCCAGCTCACTTCTAGCGAGCCGGGCGGGTGAGGAGACCCAGTACTTC

v_gene: TRBV7-9
d_gene: NA
j_gene: TRBJ2-5
abundance: NA
CDR3aa: CASSLYQTQYF
CDR3nt: TGTGCCAGCAGCTTATATCAGACCCAGTACTTC

v_gene: TRBV4-3
d_gene: TRBD1
j_gene: TRBJ1-2
abundance: few
CDR3aa: CASSQAIRDRGGYTF
CDR3nt: TGCGCCAGCAGCCAAGCTATAAGGGACAGGGGCGGCTACACCTTC

v_gene: TRBV6-6
d_gene: TRBD2
j_gene: TRBJ2-3
abundance: few
CDR3aa: CASSTATSGGADTQYF
CDR3nt: TGTGCCAGCAGTACCGCCACTAGCGGGGGGGCAGATACGCAGTATTTT

v_gene: TRBV7-3
d_gene: TRBD1
j_gene: TRBJ2-1
abundance: few
CDR3aa: CASSHSGGGYNEQFF
CDR3nt: TGTGCCAGCAGCCACTCAGGGGGCGGCTACAATGAGCAGTTCTTC

v_gene: TRBV30
d_gene: NA
j_gene: TRBJ2-3
abundance: few
CDR3aa: CAWTGRVGDTQYF
CDR3nt: TGTGCCTGGACCGGCAGGGTGGGAGATACGCAGTATTTT

v_gene: TRBV2
d_gene: TRBD2
j_gene: TRBJ2-7
abundance: NA
CDR3aa: CASDLAGVAYEQYF
CDR3nt: TGTGCCAGCGACCTAGCGGGAGTGGCCTACGAGCAGTACTTC

v_gene: TRBV5-1
d_gene: NA
j_gene: TRBJ1-6
abundance: NA
CDR3aa: CASSLGQVANSPLHF
CDR3nt: TGCGCCAGCAGCTTGGGACAGGTCGCCAATTCACCCCTCCACTTT

v_gene: TRBV4-3
d_gene: NA
j_gene: TRBJ1-2
abundance: NA
CDR3aa: CASSQEGALRGYTF
CDR3nt: TGCGCCAGCAGCCAAGAGGGCGCACTAAGAGGCTACACCTTC

v_gene: TRBV18
d_gene: NA
j_gene: TRBJ1-1
abundance: NA
CDR3aa: CASSHGRNTEAFF
CDR3nt: TGTGCCAGCTCACACGGCAGGAACACTGAAGCTTTCTTT

v_gene: TRBV7-2
d_gene: NA
j_gene: TRBJ2-7
abundance: few
CDR3aa: CASSPEVHEQYF
CDR3nt: TGTGCCAGCAGCCCTGAGGTCCACGAGCAGTACTTC

v_gene: TRBV7-2
d_gene: TRBD2
j_gene: TRBJ2-3
abundance: NA
CDR3aa: CASRTSGGRRDTQYF
CDR3nt: TGTGCCAGCAGAACTAGCGGGGGAAGGAGGGATACGCAGTATTTT

v_gene: TRBV21-1
d_gene: NA
j_gene: TRBJ2-4
abundance: NA
CDR3aa: CASPNTFKNIQYF
CDR3nt: TGTGCCAGCCCAAATACATTCAAAAACATTCAGTACTTC

v_gene: TRBV30
d_gene: TRBD2
j_gene: TRBJ2-5
abundance: few
CDR3aa: CAWSSGSETQYF
CDR3nt: TGTGCCTGGAGCAGCGGGAGTGAGACCCAGTACTTC

v_gene: TRBV4-1
d_gene: NA
j_gene: TRBJ2-3
abundance: few
CDR3aa: CASSQGYGTSTDTQYF
CDR3nt: TGCGCCAGCAGCCAAGGTTACGGAACTAGCACAGATACGCAGTATTTT

v_gene: TRBV28
d_gene: TRBD1
j_gene: TRBJ1-6
abundance: few
CDR3aa: CASRTDRAFNSPLHF
CDR3nt: TGTGCCAGCAGGACGGACAGGGCCTTCAATTCACCCCTCCACTTT

v_gene: TRBV25-1
d_gene: TRBD1
j_gene: TRBJ1-2
abundance: few
CDR3aa: CASSEAGGYGYTF
CDR3nt: TGTGCCAGCAGTGAGGCAGGGGGTTATGGCTACACCTTC

v_gene: TRBV6-5
d_gene: NA
j_gene: TRBJ2-5
abundance: NA
CDR3aa: CASKAYLGGETQYF
CDR3nt: TGTGCCAGCAAAGCATACCTTGGGGGAGAGACCCAGTACTTC

v_gene: TRBV9
d_gene: NA
j_gene: TRBJ2-2
abundance: few
CDR3aa: CASSVSGAGELFF
CDR3nt: TGTGCCAGCAGCGTATCCGGGGCCGGGGAGCTGTTTTTT

v_gene: TRBV6-6
d_gene: TRBD2
j_gene: TRBJ2-5
abundance: NA
CDR3aa: CASSYLGREQETQYF
CDR3nt: TGTGCCAGCAGTTACCTGGGGCGGGAGCAAGAGACCCAGTACTTC